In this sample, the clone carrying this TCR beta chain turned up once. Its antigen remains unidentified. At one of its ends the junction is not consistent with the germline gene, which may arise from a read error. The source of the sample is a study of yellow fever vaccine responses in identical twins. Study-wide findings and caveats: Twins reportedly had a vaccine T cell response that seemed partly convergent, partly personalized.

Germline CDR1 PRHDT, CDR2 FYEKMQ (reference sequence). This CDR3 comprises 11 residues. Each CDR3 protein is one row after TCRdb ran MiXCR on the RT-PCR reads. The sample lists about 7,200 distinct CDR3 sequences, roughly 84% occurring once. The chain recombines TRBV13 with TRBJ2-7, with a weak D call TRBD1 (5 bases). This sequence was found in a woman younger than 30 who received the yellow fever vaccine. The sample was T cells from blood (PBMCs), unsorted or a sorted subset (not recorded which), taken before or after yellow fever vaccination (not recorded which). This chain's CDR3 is CASGQAYEQYF. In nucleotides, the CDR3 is TGTGCCTCCGGACAAGCCTACGAGCAGTATTTC. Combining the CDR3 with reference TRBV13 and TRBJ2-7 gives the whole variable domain AAGVIQSPRHLIKEKRETATLKCYPIPRHDTVYWYQQGPGQDPQFLISFYEKMQSDKGSIPDRFSAQQFSDYHSELNMSSLELGDSALYFCASGQAYEQYFGPGTRLTVT.